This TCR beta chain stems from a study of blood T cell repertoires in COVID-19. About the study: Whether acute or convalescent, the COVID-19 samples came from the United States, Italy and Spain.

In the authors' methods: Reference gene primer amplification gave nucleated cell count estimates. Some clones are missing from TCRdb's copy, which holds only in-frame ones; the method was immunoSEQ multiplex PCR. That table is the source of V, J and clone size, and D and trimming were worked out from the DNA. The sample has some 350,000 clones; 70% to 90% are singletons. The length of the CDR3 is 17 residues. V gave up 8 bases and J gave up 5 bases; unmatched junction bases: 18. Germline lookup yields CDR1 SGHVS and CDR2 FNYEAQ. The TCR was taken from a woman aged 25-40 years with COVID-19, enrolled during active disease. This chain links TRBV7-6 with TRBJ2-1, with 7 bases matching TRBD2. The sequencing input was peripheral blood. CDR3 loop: CASEKWDLGGFNNEQFF. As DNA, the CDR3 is TGTGCCAGCGAAAAATGGGACCTCGGGGGGTTTAACAATGAGCAGTTCTTC.